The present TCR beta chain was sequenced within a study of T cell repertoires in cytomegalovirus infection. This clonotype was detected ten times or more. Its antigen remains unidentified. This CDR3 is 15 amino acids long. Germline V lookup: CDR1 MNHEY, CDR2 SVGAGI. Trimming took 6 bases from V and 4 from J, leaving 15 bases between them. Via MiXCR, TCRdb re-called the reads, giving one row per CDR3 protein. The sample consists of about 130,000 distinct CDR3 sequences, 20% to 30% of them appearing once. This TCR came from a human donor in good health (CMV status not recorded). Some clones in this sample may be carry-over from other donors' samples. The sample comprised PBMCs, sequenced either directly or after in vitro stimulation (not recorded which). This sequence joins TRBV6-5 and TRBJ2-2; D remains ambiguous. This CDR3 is CASRVFDRITGELFF. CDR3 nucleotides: TGTGCCAGCAGAGTCTTCGACCGAATCACCGGGGAGCTGTTTTTT.